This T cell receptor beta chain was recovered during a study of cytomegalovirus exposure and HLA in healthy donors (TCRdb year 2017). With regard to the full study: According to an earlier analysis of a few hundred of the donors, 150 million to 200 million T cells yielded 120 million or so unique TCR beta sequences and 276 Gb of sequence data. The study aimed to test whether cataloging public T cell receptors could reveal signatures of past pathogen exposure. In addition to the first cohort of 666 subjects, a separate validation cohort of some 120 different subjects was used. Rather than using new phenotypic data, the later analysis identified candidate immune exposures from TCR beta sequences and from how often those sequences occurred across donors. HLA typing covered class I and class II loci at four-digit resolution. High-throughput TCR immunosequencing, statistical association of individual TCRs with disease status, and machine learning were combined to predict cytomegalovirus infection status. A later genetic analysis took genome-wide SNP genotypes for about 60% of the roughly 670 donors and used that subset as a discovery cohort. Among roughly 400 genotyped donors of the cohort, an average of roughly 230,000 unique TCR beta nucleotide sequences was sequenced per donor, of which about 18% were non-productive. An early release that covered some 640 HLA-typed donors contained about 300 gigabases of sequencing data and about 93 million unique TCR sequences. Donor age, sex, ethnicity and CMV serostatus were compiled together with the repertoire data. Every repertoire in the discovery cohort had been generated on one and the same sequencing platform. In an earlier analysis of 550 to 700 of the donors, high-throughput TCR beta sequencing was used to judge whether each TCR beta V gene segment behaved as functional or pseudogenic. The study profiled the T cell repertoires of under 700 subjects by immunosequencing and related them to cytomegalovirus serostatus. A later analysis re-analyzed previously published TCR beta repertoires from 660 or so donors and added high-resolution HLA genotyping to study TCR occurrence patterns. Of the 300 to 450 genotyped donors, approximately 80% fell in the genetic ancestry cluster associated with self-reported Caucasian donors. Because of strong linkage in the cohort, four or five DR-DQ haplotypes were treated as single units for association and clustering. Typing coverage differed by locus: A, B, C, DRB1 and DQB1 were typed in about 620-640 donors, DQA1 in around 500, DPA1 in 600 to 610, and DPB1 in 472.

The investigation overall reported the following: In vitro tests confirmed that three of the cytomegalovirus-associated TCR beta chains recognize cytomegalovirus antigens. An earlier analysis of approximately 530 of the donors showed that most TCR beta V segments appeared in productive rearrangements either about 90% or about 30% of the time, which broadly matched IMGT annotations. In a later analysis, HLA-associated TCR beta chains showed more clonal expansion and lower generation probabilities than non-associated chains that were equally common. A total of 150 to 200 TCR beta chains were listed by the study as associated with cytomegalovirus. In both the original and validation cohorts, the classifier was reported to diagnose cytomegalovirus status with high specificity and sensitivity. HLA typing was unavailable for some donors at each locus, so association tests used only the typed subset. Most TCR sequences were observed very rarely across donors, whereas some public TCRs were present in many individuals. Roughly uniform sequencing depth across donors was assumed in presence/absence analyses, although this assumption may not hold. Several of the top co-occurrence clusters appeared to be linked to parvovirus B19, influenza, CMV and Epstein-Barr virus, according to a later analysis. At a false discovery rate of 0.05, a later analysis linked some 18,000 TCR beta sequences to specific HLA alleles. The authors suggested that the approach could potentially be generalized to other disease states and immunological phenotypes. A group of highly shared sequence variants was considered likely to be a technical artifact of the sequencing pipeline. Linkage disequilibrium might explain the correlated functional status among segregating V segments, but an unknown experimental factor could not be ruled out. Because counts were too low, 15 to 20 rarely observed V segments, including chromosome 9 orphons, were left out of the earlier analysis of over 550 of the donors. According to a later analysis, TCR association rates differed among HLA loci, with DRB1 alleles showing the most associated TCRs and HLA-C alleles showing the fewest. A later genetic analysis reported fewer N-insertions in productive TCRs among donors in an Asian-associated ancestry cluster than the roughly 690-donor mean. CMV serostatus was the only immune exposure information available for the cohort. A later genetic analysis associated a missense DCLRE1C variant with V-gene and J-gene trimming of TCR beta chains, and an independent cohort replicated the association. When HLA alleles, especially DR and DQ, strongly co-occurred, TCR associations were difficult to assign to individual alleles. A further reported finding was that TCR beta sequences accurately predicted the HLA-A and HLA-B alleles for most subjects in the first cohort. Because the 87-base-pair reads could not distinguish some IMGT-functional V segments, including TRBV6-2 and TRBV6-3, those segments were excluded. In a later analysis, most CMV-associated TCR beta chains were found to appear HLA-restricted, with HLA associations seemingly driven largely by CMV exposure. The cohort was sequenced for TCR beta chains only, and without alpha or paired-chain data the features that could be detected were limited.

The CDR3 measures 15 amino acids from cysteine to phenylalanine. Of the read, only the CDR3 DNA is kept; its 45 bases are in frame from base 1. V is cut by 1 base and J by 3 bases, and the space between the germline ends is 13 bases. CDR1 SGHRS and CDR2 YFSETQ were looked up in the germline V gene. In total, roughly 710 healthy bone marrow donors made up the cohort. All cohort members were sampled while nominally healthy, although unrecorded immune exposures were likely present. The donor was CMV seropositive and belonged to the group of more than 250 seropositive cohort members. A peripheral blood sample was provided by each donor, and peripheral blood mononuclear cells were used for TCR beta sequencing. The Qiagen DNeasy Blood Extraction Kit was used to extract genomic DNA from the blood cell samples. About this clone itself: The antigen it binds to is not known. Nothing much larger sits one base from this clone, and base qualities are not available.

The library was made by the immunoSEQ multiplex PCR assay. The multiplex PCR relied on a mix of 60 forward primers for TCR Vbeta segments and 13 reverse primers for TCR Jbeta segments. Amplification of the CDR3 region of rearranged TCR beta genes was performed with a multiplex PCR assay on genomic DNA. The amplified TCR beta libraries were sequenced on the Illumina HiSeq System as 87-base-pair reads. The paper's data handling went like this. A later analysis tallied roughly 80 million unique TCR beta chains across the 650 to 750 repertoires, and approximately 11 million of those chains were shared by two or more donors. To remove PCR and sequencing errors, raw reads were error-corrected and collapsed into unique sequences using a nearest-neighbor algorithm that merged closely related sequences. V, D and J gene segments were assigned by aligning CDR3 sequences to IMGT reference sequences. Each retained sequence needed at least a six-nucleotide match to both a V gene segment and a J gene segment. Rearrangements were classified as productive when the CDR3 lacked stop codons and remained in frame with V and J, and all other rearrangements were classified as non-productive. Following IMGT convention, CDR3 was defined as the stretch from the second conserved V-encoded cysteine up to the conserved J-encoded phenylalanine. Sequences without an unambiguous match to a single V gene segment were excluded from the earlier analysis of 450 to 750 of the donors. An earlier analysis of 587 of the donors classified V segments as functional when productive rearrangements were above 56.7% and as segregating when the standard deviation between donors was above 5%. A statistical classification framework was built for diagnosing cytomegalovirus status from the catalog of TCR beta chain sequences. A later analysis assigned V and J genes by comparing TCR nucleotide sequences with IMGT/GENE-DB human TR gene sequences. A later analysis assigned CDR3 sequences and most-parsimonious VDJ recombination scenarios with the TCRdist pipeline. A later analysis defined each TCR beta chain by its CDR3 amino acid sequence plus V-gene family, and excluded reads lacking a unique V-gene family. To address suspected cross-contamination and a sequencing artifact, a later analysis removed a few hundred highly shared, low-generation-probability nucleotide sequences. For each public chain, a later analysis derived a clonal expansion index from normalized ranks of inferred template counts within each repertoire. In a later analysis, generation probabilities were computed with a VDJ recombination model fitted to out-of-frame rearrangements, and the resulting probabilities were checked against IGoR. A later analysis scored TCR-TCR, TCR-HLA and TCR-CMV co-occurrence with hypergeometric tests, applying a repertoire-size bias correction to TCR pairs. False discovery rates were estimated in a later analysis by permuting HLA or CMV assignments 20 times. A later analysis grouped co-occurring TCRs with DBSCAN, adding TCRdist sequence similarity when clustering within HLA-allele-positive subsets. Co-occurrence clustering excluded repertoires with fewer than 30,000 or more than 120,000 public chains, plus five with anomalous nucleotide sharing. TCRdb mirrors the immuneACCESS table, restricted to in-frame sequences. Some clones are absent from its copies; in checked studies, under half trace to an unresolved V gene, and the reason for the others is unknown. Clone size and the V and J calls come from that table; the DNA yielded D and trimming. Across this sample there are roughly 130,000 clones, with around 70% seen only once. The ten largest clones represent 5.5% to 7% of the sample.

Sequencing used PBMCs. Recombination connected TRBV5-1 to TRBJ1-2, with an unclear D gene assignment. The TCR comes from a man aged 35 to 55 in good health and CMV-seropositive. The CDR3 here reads CASSLLSGSDYGYTF. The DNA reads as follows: TGCGCCAGCAGCTTGCTGTCCGGGTCCGACTATGGCTACACCTTC.